This entry is about one TCR beta chain. This clonotype was detected many times. Its antigen is still unknown. Within one base of it there is no much larger clone, and no base qualities were kept. This sample is drawn from a study of spatial heterogeneity in lung cancer (dated by TCRdb to between 2019 and 2020). About the full investigation: Beta-chain transcripts were consistently detected in greater numbers than alpha-chain transcripts, which likely reflects a higher abundance of beta-chain transcripts. In the raw uncorrected reads, each unique combination of TCR and UMI appeared more than ten times on average. TCR alpha and beta repertoires were quantitatively compared across multiple tumor regions, matched nontumor lung and blood in non-small cell lung cancer. Nonsynonymous mutation counts, determined by whole-exome sequencing of tumor tissue, were related to features of the TCR repertoire. Both alpha and beta chains were TCR-sequenced in samples taken at surgery, namely 220 tumor regions, approximately 63 matched nontumor lung samples and over 55 PBMC samples.

The sample's time point label, decoded: sample taken at primary tumor resection. Samples were obtained from fewer than 80 patients with early-stage, untreated non-small cell lung cancer from the lung TRACERx cohort. TCR sequencing used whole RNA extracted from tumor and nontumor lung tissue, or from cryopreserved PBMC samples, without cell sorting. Patients were selected for TCR sequencing only if sufficient RNA was available from at least two tumor regions. V and J lose 3 bases and 6 bases, and a span of 10 bases separates them. From the cysteine through the phenylalanine, the CDR3 covers 13 amino acids. The only DNA kept is the CDR3, 39 bases in frame from the first base. Results and caveats for the whole study, not just this receptor: Confirming at a functional level the hypothesis that regional TCRs recognize regional mutations was considered to require additional single-cell paired TCR alpha and beta sequencing. Ubiquitous expanded tumor TCRs showed up in blood more often at tumor resection than at routine follow-up.

The library came from 5' RACE. Reads for this sample came from a NextSeq 500. The TCR library protocol attached a unique molecular identifier to each TCR cDNA molecule to allow correction of PCR and sequencing errors. As for how the authors treated the data: TCR identification, UMI-based error correction and CDR3 extraction were all carried out with Decombinator tools. TCRs above a frequency of 2 per 1,000, corresponding to the top 1% of the tumor frequency distribution, were defined as expanded. Renyi diversity was computed with the R vegan package after each repertoire had been subsampled 100 times to 5,000 TCRs. To build CDR3 similarity networks, amino acid triplet string-kernel similarity was used, and CDR3s were connected when their pairwise similarity was above 0.82. Using fastp trimming at Q25 and MiXCR clonotype assembly, TCRdb reanalyzed the public sequencing data and kept in-frame beta chains. CDR3 protein duplicates are merged, each entry listing the most common genes and DNA. The V and J calls come from TCRdb's annotation, not from the publication. This sample holds around 26,000 distinct CDR3 sequences; about 7.6% were observed only once. The biggest ten clones account for 13% to 15% of the sample.

The chain is made from TRBV12-3 or TRBV12-4 and TRBJ2-3, with a weak D call of TRBD2 (6 bases match). The sequence was obtained from a male donor with early-stage non-small cell lung cancer. Sequences were derived from PBMCs, sampled at surgery. This receptor has the CDR3 CASSLPGRDTQYF. The sequenced DNA is TGTGCCAGCAGTTTGCCGGGGAGGGATACGCAGTATTTT.